This TCR beta chain was documented in a study of cytomegalovirus exposure and HLA in healthy donors. Primers: 60 Vbeta forward and 13 Jbeta reverse. Produced via immunoSEQ multiplex PCR; TCRdb's table is partial and in-frame only. There are fewer than 150,000 clones in the sample; about 84% occur only once, and around 6.6% lies in the top ten. Concerning this clone itself: Its antigen is not known.

Study findings and constraints: Previously analyzed data showed that most TCR beta V segments were productive at a frequency of about 87% or about 30%. Diagnosis of cytomegalovirus status made by the classifier reportedly showed high specificity and sensitivity.

The CDR3 is made up of 14 amino acids. The V end was cut by 5 bases, the J end by 7 bases, with 20 bases between. Germline V lookup: CDR1 GTSNPN, CDR2 SVGIG (reference sequence). This clonotype originated in a woman aged 40 to 49 in good health and CMV-seropositive. Sequenced material: PBMCs. The chain uses TRBV30 and TRBJ2-5; tentative D call: TRBD1 (6 bases). In DNA, the CDR3 is TGTGCCTGGTCTTACCTAGGGGGAGACGGGACCCAGTACTTC. Translated, it gives CAWSYLGGDGTQYF.